This TCR beta chain was recovered during a study of Ad26.COV2.S vaccination and SARS-CoV-2 variants. Overall study findings and caveats: Marked by substantial breadth, spike-specific CD8+ and CD4+ T cell responses were reportedly seen after vaccination. Vaccine and placebo recipients had similar non-spike TCR breadth.

On this clone itself: The antigen remains undetermined.

Clones were sequenced by immunoSEQ multiplex PCR, and TCRdb holds only the in-frame ones, with some missing. The sample has about 440,000 clones, 80% to 95% seen once. Treatment here: over 15 received Ad26.COV2.S at low or high dose, single or two shots; about 5 received placebo; per-sample allocation not given. Collection of samples fell on day 63 after the first vaccine or placebo injection. It was Wuhan-strain SARS-CoV-2 spike that the Ad26 vaccine vector expressed. The CDR3 covers 17 residues. Germline V CDR1 and CDR2: MNHEY, SVGEGT. With 0 bases removed from V and 0 bases from J, the gap between germline ends came to 15 bases.

This chain uses TRBV6-2 or TRBV6-3 with TRBJ2-7, with D possibly matching TRBD1 (5 bases). The sequences come from peripheral blood, collected in a trial of Ad26.COV2.S vaccine versus placebo. The receptor comes from a person aged 18-60 years who received the Ad26.COV2.S COVID-19 vaccine or a placebo. The CDR3 nucleotides read TGTGCCAGCAGTTACTCGTGGGGCGGCGAGAGCTCCTACGAGCAGTACTTC. This translates into CASSYSWGGESSYEQYF.